Following are 19 T cell receptor beta chains from one sample sequenced in a study of blood T cell repertoires in COVID-19 (dated by TCRdb to 2020 to 2021). The library was built by means of the immunoSEQ multiplex PCR assay. Imported from immuneACCESS, the table was reduced by TCRdb to in-frame sequences with V and J called. These copies leave out some clones; in studies compared against another copy, an unresolved V gene accounts for under half, and the cause of the remainder is not known. The sample profile shows around 270,000 clones; 80% to 90% of them were found once. The leading ten clones occupy about 2.5% of the sample. The source material was peripheral blood. These receptors originate from a woman aged 50 to 65 with acute or convalescent COVID-19.

This clone occurred once. The chain has TRBV5-1 and TRBJ1-1; 9 positions agree with TRBD1. There are 15 residues in the CDR3. The V gene end was trimmed by 9 bases and the J gene end by 5 bases; junction bases not matched to a gene: 14. Germline V gene sequence: CDR1 SGHRS, CDR2 YFSETQ. Here the CDR3 DNA reads TGCGCCACCAAAGGGGGGACAGGGAGGATGACTGAAGCTTTCTTT. Encoded protein: CATKGGTGRMTEAFF.

V gene TRBV5-4 combines with J gene TRBJ2-3; 8 bases are a match to TRBD2. V dropped 4 bases and J dropped 7; count of bases not matched to a gene: 11. There are 15 residues in the CDR3. Germline V gene data show CDR1 as SGHNT and CDR2 as YYREEE (reference sequence). This CDR3 reads CASSRASGSGYTQYF. The CDR3 DNA follows: TGTGCCAGCAGCCGAGCCAGCGGGAGTGGGTATACGCAGTATTTT. Combining the CDR3 with reference TRBV5-4 and TRBJ2-3 gives the whole variable domain ETGVTQSPTHLIKTRGQQVTLRCSSQSGHNTVSWYQQALGQGPQFIFQYYREEENGRGNFPPRFSGLQFPNYSSELNVNALELDDSALYLCASSRASGSGYTQYFGPGTRLTVL.

The gene calls are TRBV5-5 and TRBJ1-3; D is uncertain. Trimming pared 3 bases from V and 6 bases from J, leaving 10 bases between. The CDR3 runs to 13 residues. CDR1 and CDR2 (germline): SGHKS, YYEKEE (reference sequence). CDR3 bases: TGTGCCAGCAGCTGGGCCGTCGAAAACACCATATATTTT. Protein: CASSWAVENTIYF.

The J gene is TRBJ2-1, the V gene TRBV5-1, with TRBD2 matching 14 bases. This CDR3 spans 14 amino acids. J gave up 12 bases and V 4 bases, and 6 bases lay outside the gene matches. The germline V gene encodes CDR1 SGHRS and CDR2 YFSETQ. For the CDR3, the DNA is TGCGCCAGCAGCCAAGGGACTAGCGGGAGTGTGCAGTTCTTC. Residues: CASSQGTSGSVQFF.

The genes are TRBV19 and TRBJ1-2, with 7 bases lining up with TRBD1. Germline V gives CDR1 LNHDA, CDR2 SQIVND (reference sequence). The CDR3 loop spans 16 amino acids. V was clipped by 5 bases and J by 0 bases; unmatched bases: 9. CDR3 in amino acids: CASSPRTGQANYGYTF. In DNA form, the CDR3 reads TGTGCCAGTAGTCCTCGGACAGGCCAAGCTAACTATGGCTACACCTTC.

In its sample, this clone was seen a few times. This chain joins TRBV10-3 and TRBJ2-7; 9 bases line up with TRBD1. The CDR3 loop spans 15 amino acids. CDR1 is ENHRY, CDR2 SYGVKD, per germline. The V segment lost 6 bases and the J segment 4 bases; nucleotides outside the gene matches: 10. DNA for the CDR3: TGTGCCATCAGCTCTCCCGGGACAGGGATTTACGAGCAGTACTTC. Amino acids: CAISSPGTGIYEQYF.

The chain links TRBV30 to TRBJ1-6; possible D gene TRBD1, 6 bases. Germline loops: CDR1 GTSNPN, CDR2 SVGIG (reference sequence). The CDR3 length is 14 residues. Trimming took 3 bases from V and 8 from J, leaving 14 bases between them. CDR3 residues: CAWSLTGSDSPLHF. The CDR3 nucleotides read TGTGCCTGGAGCTTAACAGGGTCCGATTCACCCCTCCACTTT.

The chain's CDR3 is CASSVKPGNEKLFF. The CDR3 DNA is TGTGCCAGCAGCGTAAAGCCGGGTAATGAAAAACTGTTTTTT. This chain uses TRBV9 with TRBJ1-4; the D is unclear. Trimming removed 1 base from V and 4 bases from J, with 8 bases in between. Germline V CDR1 and CDR2: SGDLS, YYNGEE. The CDR3 length is 14 residues.

The V gene is TRBV7-9, the J gene TRBJ1-1, with D hard to call. CDR3 length: 13 residues. Trimming took off 4 bases at V and 4 bases at J, with 10 bases between the two ends. Germline lookup yields CDR1 SEHNR and CDR2 FQNEAQ (reference sequence). The CDR3 here is CASSSREPTEAFF. The CDR3 region has the DNA TGTGCCAGCAGCTCACGGGAACCCACTGAAGCTTTCTTT. The variable domain in full, with the rest retrieved from reference TRBV7-9 and TRBJ1-1, is DTGVSQNPRHKITKRGQNVTFRCDPISEHNRLYWYRQTLGQGPEFLTYFQNEAQLEKSRLLSDRFSAERPKGSFSTLEIQRTEQGDSAMYLCASSSREPTEAFFGQGTRLTVV.

The genes are TRBV28 and TRBJ2-6, with 8 bases matching TRBD1. J lost 2 bases, V lost 4 bases, and 4 bases had no gene match. Germline V gene data show CDR1 as MDHEN and CDR2 as SYDVKM. The CDR3 length is 16 residues. CDR3 region: CASSSPGGPGANVLTF. The CDR3 DNA reads TGTGCCAGCAGTTCCCCAGGGGGCCCTGGGGCCAACGTCCTGACTTTC. Full variable domain (outside the CDR3, taken from reference TRBV28 and TRBJ2-6): DVKVTQSSRYLVKRTGEKVFLECVQDMDHENMFWYRQDPGLGLRLIYFSYDVKMKEKGDIPEGYSVSREKKERFSLILESASTNQTSMYLCASSSPGGPGANVLTFGAGSRLTVL.

The genes are TRBV29-1 and TRBJ1-1, with D possibly matching TRBD1 (5 bases). Trimming stripped 7 bases from V and 4 bases from J, with 16 bases between. The CDR3 is 13 amino acids. CDR1 and CDR2 from the germline V gene are SQVTM and ANQGSEA. CDR3 in amino acids: CSGASGVSTEAFF. Written as DNA, the CDR3 is TGCAGCGGCGCTTCGGGGGTTAGCACTGAAGCTTTCTTT.

The chain combines TRBV28 with TRBJ1-3; D may be TRBD1 (6 bases). Germline V gene lookup returns CDR1 MDHEN and CDR2 SYDVKM. The CDR3 sequence is 15 residues long. V lost 5 bases and J 0 bases, leaving 11 bases between the germline ends. In nucleotides, the CDR3 is TGTGCCAGCAGTCCGACAGGCCCCTCTGGAAACACCATATATTTT. This codes for CASSPTGPSGNTIYF.

The chain couples TRBV25-1 to TRBJ2-2; D is unresolved. Germline V gene data show CDR1 as MGHDK and CDR2 as SYGVNS. V lost 3 bases, J lost 2 bases, and 10 bases lay in between. The CDR3 contains 15 residues. The DNA for the CDR3 is TGTGCCAGCAGTGAGCGCGCCTTTAACACCGGGGAGCTGTTTTTT. Encoded protein: CASSERAFNTGELFF.

The chain combines TRBV4-3 with TRBJ2-3; D uncertain. V was pared by 0 bases and J by 0 bases, with 10 bases between. CDR3 length equals 16 residues. From germline, CDR1 is LGHNA and CDR2 YSLEER. CDR3 amino acids: CASSQDLHRSTDTQYF. In DNA form, the CDR3 reads TGCGCCAGCAGCCAAGATCTACACAGAAGCACAGATACGCAGTATTTT.

This chain connects TRBV19 to TRBJ1-1; 9 bases are a match to TRBD1. The V and J ends lost 3 bases and 3 bases, in that order; junction bases with no gene match: 2. The CDR3 loop spans 14 amino acids. The germline CDR1 and CDR2 sequences are LNHDA and SQIVND (reference sequence). In DNA form, the CDR3 reads TGTGCCAGTAGTATGGGGGACAGGGACACTGAAGCTTTCTTT. As protein: CASSMGDRDTEAFF.

The CDR3 DNA reads TGTGCCAGTAGTCCAAGCGCAGGGGTGGGGAACACTGAAGCTTTCTTT. Translation: CASSPSAGVGNTEAFF. This rearrangement joins TRBV19 to TRBJ1-1; D possibly corresponds to TRBD1 (6 bases). CDR1 and CDR2 from the germline V gene are LNHDA and SQIVND (reference sequence). The CDR3 is made up of 16 amino acids. V was cut by 5 bases and J by 1 base, with 17 bases left in between.

The rearrangement uses TRBV9 and TRBJ2-2, with a tentative D call TRBD2 (6 bases). The length of the CDR3 is 18 residues. V was cut by 2 bases and J by 1 base, with 18 bases left in between. Per the germline V gene, CDR1 is SGDLS and CDR2 is YYNGEE. Here the CDR3 DNA reads TGTGCCAGCAGCGTCCACGTGTGGAGGGGTGTGAACACCGGGGAGCTGTTTTTT. Amino acid sequence: CASSVHVWRGVNTGELFF.

The gene calls are TRBV5-5 and TRBJ1-4; 10 nucleotides align to TRBD1. Germline V gene data show CDR1 as SGHKS and CDR2 as YYEKEE (reference sequence). J was trimmed by 7 bases and V by 3 bases; bases with no gene match: 9. The length of the CDR3 is 16 residues. CDR3 region: CASSSRQGAIIEKLFF. The CDR3 DNA follows: TGTGCCAGCAGCTCAAGACAGGGGGCGATTATTGAAAAACTGTTTTTT.

The sample holds a few counts of this clone. This sequence joins TRBV7-6 and TRBJ1-5, with TRBD1 matching over 9 bases. J gave up 7 bases and V 5 bases, and 9 bases lay outside the gene matches. There are 15 residues in the CDR3. Germline loops: CDR1 SGHVS, CDR2 FNYEAQ. The CDR3 sequence is CASSTGTGSEQPQHF. DNA of the CDR3: TGTGCCAGCAGCACCGGGACAGGGTCGGAACAGCCCCAGCATTTT.